The sequence of this T cell receptor beta chain was determined in a study of T cell responses to AZD1222 COVID-19 vaccine. Clones were read by immunoSEQ multiplex PCR, and TCRdb kept only the in-frame ones, dropping some. The data show roughly 100,000 clones, 89% seen once. Analyses pooled second doses at about 4 or about 12 weeks. This CDR3 region has 17 residues. The chain uses TRBV12-2 and TRBJ1-3. TRBV12-2 is a documented pseudogene. This clonotype was obtained from an adult who received the AZD1222 COVID-19 vaccine. Sequencing was performed on peripheral blood, taken 28 days after the second AZD1222 dose. The CDR3 protein is CASRLRPGTDSGNTIYF. Written as DNA, the CDR3 is TGTGCAAGCCGCTTAAGGCCCGGGACGGACTCTGGAAACACCATATATTTT.